Listed below are T cell receptor beta chains from one sample, sequenced in a study of T cells in Graves' hyperthyroidism and ophthalmopathy. TCRdb processed the multiplex PCR reads anew with MiXCR; each CDR3 protein has one entry. The sample yields hundreds of thousands of distinct CDR3 sequences, roughly a sixth seen once. The sequencing input was blood. The receptors here all came from a woman aged 18-29 years with Graves' hyperthyroidism. The CDR3 runs from the conserved cysteine through the conserved F or W. Each record gives: J gene, clone size, D gene, V gene, CDR3 protein, CDR3 DNA. The D gene is left open where the match is weak. A row's size may be missing; if present it is once, few, many or a size class.

TRBJ1-5	few	-	TRBV10-3	CAIRGNANQPQHF	TGTGCCATCAGGGGGAACGCGAATCAGCCCCAGCATTTT
TRBJ2-7	few	TRBD1	TRBV19	CASNSGTGPYEQYF	TGTGCCAGTAACTCCGGGACAGGTCCCTACGAGCAGTACTTC
TRBJ2-3	many	TRBD2	TRBV13	CASSPSGGDTQYF	TGTGCCAGCAGCCCTAGCGGGGGGGATACGCAGTATTTT
TRBJ1-1	many	TRBD1	TRBV6-1	CASSKTGASTEAFF	TGTGCCAGCAGTAAGACAGGGGCGAGCACTGAAGCTTTCTTT
TRBJ2-7	many	-	TRBV20-1	CSAGGVVYEQYF	TGCAGTGCCGGCGGAGTGGTGTACGAGCAGTACTTC
TRBJ2-7	few	TRBD1	TRBV19	CASSISPETGTGGSYEQYF	TGTGCCAGTAGTATCTCTCCGGAAACCGGGACAGGTGGGTCCTACGAGCAGTACTTC
TRBJ2-1	few	-	TRBV6-1	CASSFRGRYNEQFF	TGTGCCAGCAGTTTCCGGGGGAGATACAATGAGCAGTTCTTC
TRBJ2-7	few	TRBD2	TRBV12-3/TRBV12-4	CASSLFSSGGTYEQYF	TGTGCCAGCAGTTTATTCTCTAGCGGGGGGACCTACGAGCAGTACTTC
TRBJ1-5	-	-	TRBV28	CASIPLRDFWNQPQHF	TGTGCCAGCATACCCCTCAGGGACTTTTGGAATCAGCCCCAGCATTTT
TRBJ1-5	-	-	TRBV3-1	CASSQGQGRAQPQHF	TGTGCCAGCAGCCAGGGGCAGGGCCGAGCTCAGCCCCAGCATTTT
TRBJ1-5	-	-	TRBV20-1	CSARSGHGQPQHF	TGCAGTGCTAGATCAGGTCACGGCCAGCCCCAGCATTTT
TRBJ2-1	many	-	TRBV7-2	CASSSASASYNEQFF	TGTGCCAGCAGCTCGGCATCCGCATCCTACAATGAGCAGTTCTTC
TRBJ1-1	few	-	TRBV19	CASSSHDGYTEAFF	TGTGCCAGTAGTTCCCACGACGGCTACACTGAAGCTTTCTTT
TRBJ1-6	many	TRBD1	TRBV18	CASSTETGENGSPLHF	TGTGCCAGCTCAACCGAGACAGGGGAAAATGGTTCACCCCTCCACTTT
TRBJ2-1	few	TRBD2	TRBV7-3	CASSIQGLAGDEQFF	TGTGCCAGCAGTATTCAGGGACTAGCGGGGGATGAGCAGTTCTTC
TRBJ2-2	many	TRBD1	TRBV6-2/TRBV6-3	CASSQGQGWAGELFF	TGTGCCAGCAGCCAAGGACAGGGATGGGCCGGGGAGCTGTTTTTT
TRBJ1-5	-	-	TRBV27	CASSPQGLNQPQHF	TGTGCCAGCAGCCCCCAGGGGTTAAATCAGCCCCAGCATTTT
TRBJ1-1	-	TRBD1	TRBV28	CASSPPDRGGGNTEAFF	TGTGCCAGCAGTCCACCGGACAGGGGCGGAGGGAACACTGAAGCTTTCTTT
TRBJ2-1	many	TRBD2	TRBV2	CASSTDSGTSGLYEQFF	TGTGCCAGCAGTACAGATTCCGGGACTAGCGGCTTGTATGAGCAGTTCTTC
TRBJ2-7	-	TRBD2	TRBV19	CASTLSGGSYEQYF	TGTGCCAGTACCCTTAGCGGGGGGTCCTACGAGCAGTACTTC
TRBJ2-5	many	-	TRBV27	CASSLGPSKTQYF	TGTGCCAGCAGTCTAGGACCCTCGAAGACCCAGTACTTC
TRBJ2-1	-	-	TRBV29-1	CSVEGTDSYNEQFF	TGCAGCGTTGAAGGTACAGATTCCTACAATGAGCAGTTCTTC
TRBJ2-3	-	TRBD2	TRBV6-5	CASSYLAGGADTQYF	TGTGCCAGCAGTTACTTGGCGGGGGGCGCGGATACGCAGTATTTT
TRBJ1-2	many	-	TRBV10-3	CAISEDATNYGYTF	TGTGCCATCAGTGAGGACGCGACAAACTATGGCTACACCTTC
TRBJ1-2	few	TRBD1	TRBV5-1	CASSLRQGARGYTF	TGCGCCAGCAGCCTTCGACAGGGGGCGAGGGGCTACACCTTC
TRBJ1-6	many	-	TRBV20-1	CSASTGGLYNSPLHF	TGCAGTGCTAGTACGGGGGGACTCTATAATTCACCCCTCCACTTT
TRBJ2-7	many	-	TRBV12-3/TRBV12-4	CASGSTGAYEQYF	TGTGCCAGCGGAAGTACGGGGGCCTACGAGCAGTACTTC
TRBJ2-7	many	-	TRBV11-2	CASSIRDSYEQYF	TGTGCCAGCAGCATCAGGGATTCCTACGAGCAGTACTTC
TRBJ1-4	many	-	TRBV28	CASMMGVEKLFF	TGTGCCAGCATGATGGGGGTTGAAAAACTGTTTTTT
TRBJ2-2	many	-	TRBV3-1	CASSYGQTTGELFF	TGTGCCAGCAGCTACGGACAGACCACCGGGGAGCTGTTTTTT
TRBJ2-1	few	TRBD2	TRBV20-1	CSARVGTSGRNEQFF	TGCAGTGCTAGAGTCGGGACTAGCGGGAGGAATGAGCAGTTCTTC
TRBJ1-6	-	TRBD1	TRBV4-1	CASSQETGRFSPLHF	TGCGCCAGCAGCCAAGAGACAGGGCGGTTTTCACCCCTCCACTTT
TRBJ2-3	many	-	TRBV3-1	CASSQVTTDTQYF	TGTGCCAGCAGCCAAGTAACCACAGATACGCAGTATTTT
TRBJ2-3	many	-	TRBV20-1	CSAPRMAGTDTQYF	TGCAGTGCCCCCCGTATGGCAGGCACAGATACGCAGTATTTT
TRBJ1-1	few	-	TRBV20-1	CSARAGRLASEAFF	TGCAGTGCTAGAGCCGGTAGACTGGCCAGCGAAGCTTTCTTT
TRBJ1-3	-	-	TRBV12-3/TRBV12-4	CASSLVARNTIYF	TGTGCCAGCAGTTTAGTGGCTCGAAACACCATATATTTT
TRBJ2-1	few	-	TRBV13	CASSATGVYNEQFF	TGTGCCAGCAGCGCTACCGGGGTTTACAATGAGCAGTTCTTC
TRBJ2-7	many	-	TRBV3-1	CASSEGPGRFEQYF	TGTGCCAGCAGCGAAGGGCCGGGACGGTTCGAGCAGTACTTC
TRBJ2-5	-	-	TRBV11-2	CASSLIYWGRRRETQYF	TGTGCCAGCAGCTTAATTTATTGGGGCCGCCGGCGGGAGACCCAGTACTTC
TRBJ2-5	many	-	TRBV15	CATARAEETQYF	TGTGCCACCGCGAGGGCGGAGGAGACCCAGTACTTC
TRBJ2-3	-	-	TRBV30	CAWSGKRDTQYF	TGTGCCTGGAGTGGAAAGCGAGATACGCAGTATTTT
TRBJ2-6	-	TRBD2	TRBV30	CAWSTSGISGANVPTF	TGTGCCTGGTCGACTAGCGGGATCTCTGGGGCCAACGTCCCGACTTTC
TRBJ2-7	few	TRBD2	TRBV5-6	CASSQTSGSRAYEQYF	TGTGCCAGCAGCCAGACTAGCGGGAGTCGGGCCTACGAGCAGTACTTC
TRBJ1-3	-	-	TRBV14	CASSRRGRAGNTIYF	TGTGCCAGCAGCCGTCGGGGGCGAGCCGGAAACACCATATATTTT
TRBJ2-7	-	-	TRBV4-1	CASSQDGTGFYEQYF	TGCGCCAGCAGCCAAGATGGGACGGGATTCTACGAGCAGTACTTC
TRBJ2-7	few	-	TRBV20-1	CSARDASVGGEQYF	TGCAGTGCTAGAGATGCCTCAGTAGGTGGGGAGCAGTACTTC
TRBJ1-4	-	-	TRBV5-1	CASSLVTTEKLFF	TGCGCCAGCAGCTTGGTTACGACTGAAAAACTGTTTTTT
TRBJ1-1	many	-	TRBV6-1	CASSVHYGYLNTEAFF	TGTGCCAGCAGTGTACATTACGGCTACTTGAACACTGAAGCTTTCTTT
TRBJ1-2	many	TRBD1	TRBV28	CASSFETGGSYGYTF	TGTGCCAGCAGTTTCGAGACAGGGGGAAGCTATGGCTACACCTTC
TRBJ1-5	many	-	TRBV6-1	CASSEETAIHQPQHF	TGTGCCAGCAGTGAGGAGACAGCGATTCATCAGCCCCAGCATTTT
TRBJ1-1	-	TRBD1	TRBV28	CASRPQGGNTEAFF	TGTGCCAGCAGACCACAGGGGGGCAACACTGAAGCTTTCTTT
TRBJ2-5	many	-	TRBV18	CASSLWTAEETQYF	TGTGCCAGCTCACTGTGGACAGCCGAAGAGACCCAGTACTTC